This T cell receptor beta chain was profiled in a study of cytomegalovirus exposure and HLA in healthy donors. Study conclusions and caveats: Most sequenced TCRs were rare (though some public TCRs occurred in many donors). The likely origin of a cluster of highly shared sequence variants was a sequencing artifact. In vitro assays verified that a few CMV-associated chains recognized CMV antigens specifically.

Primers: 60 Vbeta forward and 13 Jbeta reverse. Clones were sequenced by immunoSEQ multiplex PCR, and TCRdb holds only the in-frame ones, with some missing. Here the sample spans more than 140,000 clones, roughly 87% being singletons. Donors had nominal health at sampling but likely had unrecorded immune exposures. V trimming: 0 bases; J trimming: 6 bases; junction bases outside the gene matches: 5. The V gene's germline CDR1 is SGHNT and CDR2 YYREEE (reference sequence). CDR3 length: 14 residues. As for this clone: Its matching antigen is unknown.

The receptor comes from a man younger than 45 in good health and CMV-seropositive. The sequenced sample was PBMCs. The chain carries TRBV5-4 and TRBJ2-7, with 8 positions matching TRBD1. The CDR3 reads CASSLDRGVLEQYF. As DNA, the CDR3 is TGTGCCAGCAGCTTGGACAGGGGGGTCCTCGAGCAGTACTTC.